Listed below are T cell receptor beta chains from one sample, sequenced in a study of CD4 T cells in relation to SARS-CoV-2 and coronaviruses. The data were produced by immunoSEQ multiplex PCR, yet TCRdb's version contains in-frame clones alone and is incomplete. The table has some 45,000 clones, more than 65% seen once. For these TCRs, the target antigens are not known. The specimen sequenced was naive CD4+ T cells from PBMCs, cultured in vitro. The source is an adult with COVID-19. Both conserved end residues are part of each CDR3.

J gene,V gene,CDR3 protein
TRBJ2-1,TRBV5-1,CASSRRIAVQSYNEQFF
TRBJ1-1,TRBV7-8,CASTPGQGGTEAFF
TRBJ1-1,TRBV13,CASSLGQNTEAFF
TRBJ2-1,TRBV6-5,CASRKREPYNEQFF
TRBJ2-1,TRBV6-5,CASSLAGIYNEQFF
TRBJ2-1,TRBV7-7,CASSLGPNNEQFF
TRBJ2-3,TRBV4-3,CASSQDWGRLGGSGRVDTQYF
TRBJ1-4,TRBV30,CAYSGLDYEKLFF
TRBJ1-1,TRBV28,CASSRTEAFF
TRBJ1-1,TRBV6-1,CASSEAYAESEAFF